These 7 T cell receptor beta chains originate from one sample sequenced in a study of cytomegalovirus exposure and HLA in healthy donors. Data came from immunoSEQ multiplex PCR; TCRdb stores just in-frame clones and leaves some out. The profile shows under 150,000 clones, 70% to 90% of them singletons. The sample comprised PBMCs. Receptor source: a man aged 18 to 35 in good health and CMV-seropositive.

The V and J genes are TRBV5-5 and TRBJ2-5; 9 bases map to TRBD1. Germline CDR1 SGHKS, CDR2 YYEKEE (reference sequence). V lost 5 bases to trimming and J lost 1 base; unmatched junction nucleotides: 3. The CDR3 loop spans 14 amino acids. CDR3 DNA sequence: TGTGCCAGCAGTCAACAGGGGGCCCAAGAGACCCAGTACTTC. Protein sequence: CASSQQGAQETQYF. The full variable domain, rest sourced from reference TRBV5-5 and TRBJ2-5, is DAGVTQSPTHLIKTRGQQVTLRCSPISGHKSVSWYQQVLGQGPQFIFQYYEKEERGRGNFPDRFSARQFPNYSSELNVNALLLGDSALYLCASSQQGAQETQYFGPGTRLLVL.

The table lists this clone with many counts. This sequence joins TRBV6-6 and TRBJ1-2, with 7 bases that match TRBD1. V gave up 7 bases and J gave up 4 bases; unmatched junction bases: 3. Germline-derived CDR1 and CDR2 are MNHNY and SVGAGI (reference sequence). The CDR3 covers 12 residues. The chain's CDR3 is CASTGTAYGYTF. Here the CDR3 DNA reads TGTGCCAGCACGGGGACAGCCTATGGCTACACCTTC.

The V call is TRBV9, the J call TRBJ1-4; D is ambiguous. The V end lost 4 bases, the J end lost 3 bases, and 13 bases lay between the germline ends. This CDR3 is built from 15 residues. Per the germline V gene, CDR1 is SGDLS and CDR2 is YYNGEE. The CDR3 region is CASSPRQEPNEKLFF. In nucleotides, the CDR3 is TGTGCCAGCAGCCCCCGACAAGAACCTAATGAAAAACTGTTTTTT. Together with reference TRBV9 and TRBJ1-4, the CDR3 gives the full variable domain: DSGVTQTPKHLITATGQRVTLRCSPRSGDLSVYWYQQSLDQGLQFLIQYYNGEERAKGNILERFSAQQFPDLHSELNLSSLELGDSALYFCASSPRQEPNEKLFFGSGTQLSVL.

The rearrangement links TRBV6-5 to TRBJ1-2, with D perhaps matching TRBD1 (5 bases). Per the germline V gene, CDR1 is MNHEY and CDR2 is SVGAGI. With 3 bases removed from V and 2 bases from J, the gap between germline ends came to 10 bases. This CDR3 is 14 amino acids long. The CDR3 protein is CASSYAEGNYGYTF. The CDR3 DNA is TGTGCCAGCAGTTATGCGGAGGGGAACTATGGCTACACCTTC.

Concerning this clone itself: Other DNA sequences within the sample encode an identical CDR3. The gene calls are TRBV5-1 and TRBJ2-7, with 9 bases that match TRBD1. Unmatched junction bases numbered 2, after V lost 3 bases and J lost 1 base. The CDR3 is 14 residues long. Germline loops: CDR1 SGHRS, CDR2 YFSETQ. CDR3 loop: CASSSGTGSYEQYF. In DNA form, the CDR3 reads TGCGCCAGCAGCTCGGGGACAGGGTCCTACGAGCAGTACTTC.

J is TRBJ1-2 and V is TRBV28; D gene uncertain. Germline-derived CDR1 and CDR2 are MDHEN and SYDVKM. This CDR3 is built from 14 residues. The V gene lost 2 bases and the J gene lost 7 bases, with 14 bases spanning the gap. The CDR3 DNA is TGTGCCAGCAGTTTAAACAGTTTGGTAGGTGGCTACACCTTC. Its protein is CASSLNSLVGGYTF.

J is TRBJ2-7 and V is TRBV29-1, with 7 bases aligning to TRBD1. This CDR3 is built from 11 residues. Trimming cost V 6 bases and J 5 bases; bases outside gene matches: 4. Germline V lookup: CDR1 SQVTM, CDR2 ANQGSEA. The DNA of the CDR3 is TGCAGCGTCAACAGGGGCCACGAGCAGTACTTC. This translates into CSVNRGHEQYF.